Below, 9 T cell receptor beta chains from the same sample are listed, as sequenced in a study of T cell changes during pregnancy in multiple sclerosis. The data were produced by immunoSEQ multiplex PCR, yet TCRdb's version contains in-frame clones alone and is incomplete. The sample contains about 75,000 clones, 90% to 95% of which appear only once. The sequencing used CD4+ T cells from peripheral blood mononuclear cells, collected after pregnancy. These receptor sequences come from a female donor with multiple sclerosis, enrolled in a pregnancy study.

This chain joins TRBV6-1 and TRBJ2-4; tentative D call: TRBD1 (6 bases). Germline V lookup: CDR1 MNHNS, CDR2 SASEGT. The V gene lost 5 bases and the J gene lost 4 bases, with 15 bases spanning the gap. The CDR3 totals 15 residues. The CDR3 DNA is TGTGCCAGCAGTAAGGACAGAGTTTCTAAAAACATTCAGTACTTC. Translating it yields CASSKDRVSKNIQYF.

V is TRBV10-3 and J is TRBJ2-7, with 14 positions matching TRBD2. The CDR3 loop spans 18 amino acids. Germline V CDR1 and CDR2: ENHRY, SYGVKD. J gave up 9 bases and V 6 bases, and 19 bases lay outside the gene matches. The CDR3 reads CAIRLDGLAGGSFMGQYF. For the CDR3, the DNA is TGTGCCATCAGACTTGATGGACTAGCGGGAGGATCCTTTATGGGGCAGTACTTC.

The V and J genes are TRBV7-2 and TRBJ2-2; D perhaps matches TRBD1 (7 bases). Trimming removed 4 bases from V and 4 bases from J, with 19 bases in between. The CDR3 has 17 amino acids. CDR1 and CDR2 from the germline V gene are SGHTA and FQGNSA. The CDR3 DNA is TGTGCCAGCAGCTGGATAGCGGTGACAGGGAGCACCGGGGAGCTGTTTTTT. Translation: CASSWIAVTGSTGELFF.

J is TRBJ2-7 and V is TRBV11-2; 9 bases are a match to TRBD1. Germline V gene data show CDR1 as SGHAT and CDR2 as FQNNGV. This CDR3 region has 14 residues. Unmatched junction bases numbered 6, after V lost 5 bases and J lost 4 bases. DNA of the CDR3: TGTGCCAGCAGCCTCCACAGGGGGCCATACGAGCAGTACTTC. This encodes CASSLHRGPYEQYF. The variable domain in full, with the rest retrieved from reference TRBV11-2 and TRBJ2-7, is EAGVAQSPRYKIIEKRQSVAFWCNPISGHATLYWYQQILGQGPKLLIQFQNNGVVDDSQLPKDRFSAERLKGVDSTLKIQPAKLEDSAVYLCASSLHRGPYEQYFGPGTRLTVT.

The chain is built from TRBV6-5 and TRBJ1-2, with TRBD1 matching over 12 bases. This CDR3 spans 16 amino acids. With V trimmed by 0 bases and J by 8 bases, 7 bases remained unmatched. The germline V gene encodes CDR1 MNHEY and CDR2 SVGAGI. Written as DNA, the CDR3 is TGTGCCAGCAGTTACTCGGGGGGACAGGGGGCGATAGGCTACACCTTC. It yields the protein CASSYSGGQGAIGYTF.

The genes are TRBV7-8 and TRBJ2-7, with TRBD1 matching 7 bases. This CDR3 region has 16 residues. V trimming: 3 bases; J trimming: 1 base; junction bases outside the gene matches: 9. Germline CDR1 SGHVS, CDR2 FQNEAQ. CDR3 bases: TGTGCCAGCAGCTTTCTAGGGACAGTTCCTTCCTACGAGCAGTACTTC. It specifies CASSFLGTVPSYEQYF.

The chain combines TRBV4-2 with TRBJ2-4; D remains ambiguous. The CDR3 consists of 14 residues. Germline V gene lookup returns CDR1 LGHNA and CDR2 YNFKEQ. Trimming removed 0 bases from V and 7 bases from J, with 10 bases in between. The CDR3 sequence is CASSQEDGVNIQYF. The CDR3 DNA is TGTGCCAGCAGCCAAGAGGATGGAGTCAACATTCAGTACTTC.

The rearrangement joins TRBV30 to TRBJ1-3; tentatively, D is TRBD1 (6 bases). Germline lookup yields CDR1 GTSNPN and CDR2 SVGIG (reference sequence). Trimming shortened V by 5 bases and J by 7 bases, and 18 bases separated the two germline ends. The CDR3 is made up of 14 amino acids. The CDR3 region has the DNA TGTGCCTGGGGTCAGGGGACGGCGGCGAACACCATATATTTT. Translation gives CAWGQGTAANTIYF.

The V and J genes are TRBV20-1 and TRBJ2-2; no firm D call. The CDR3 runs to 10 residues. V lost 0 bases, J lost 10 bases, and 3 bases lay in between. In germline, CDR1 is DFQATT, CDR2 SNEGSKA (reference sequence). CDR3 loop: CSARDKELFF. For the CDR3, the DNA is TGCAGTGCTAGAGATAAGGAGCTGTTTTTT.